These T cell receptor beta chains were read from a single sample in a study of neoadjuvant anti-PD-1 for oral cavity cancer. Measured with immunoSEQ multiplex PCR; TCRdb has only the in-frame clones, and not every one. The data show about 68,000 clones, roughly 85% seen once. The sequencing used PBMCs, collected after nivolumab (anti-PD-1) treatment. The receptors originated from a person aged 40-85 years with oral cavity squamous cell carcinoma. Both conserved end residues are part of each CDR3. D genes are given only for firm matches. A clone size is listed for some rows: how often the clone was seen (once, few, many), or a class if it is expanded.

J gene,D gene,clone size,V gene,CDR3 protein,CDR3 DNA
TRBJ2-1,.,.,TRBV27,CASSLSGNLLNEQFF,TGTGCCAGCAGTTTATCCGGAAACCTCCTCAATGAGCAGTTCTTC
TRBJ1-4,.,.,TRBV2,CASSPQGSGEKLFF,TGTGCCAGCAGTCCCCAGGGGTCTGGGGAAAAACTGTTTTTT
TRBJ2-7,TRBD1,.,TRBV10-2,CATRPGQGSYEQYF,TGCGCCACAAGGCCGGGACAGGGGTCCTACGAGCAGTACTTC
TRBJ2-1,TRBD1,once,TRBV5-1,CASSQGTDYNEQFF,TGCGCCAGCAGCCAAGGGACAGACTACAATGAGCAGTTCTTC
TRBJ1-5,.,.,TRBV5-6,CASSLGLYNQPQHF,TGTGCCAGCAGCTTAGGACTGTACAATCAGCCCCAGCATTTT
TRBJ2-6,TRBD1,.,TRBV7-8,CASSLGTGGAGANVLTF,TGTGCCAGCAGCTTAGGGACAGGGGGCGCTGGGGCCAACGTCCTGACTTTC
TRBJ2-5,.,.,TRBV30,CAWSVTGETQYF,TGTGCCTGGAGTGTGACGGGGGAGACCCAGTACTTC
TRBJ2-3,.,once,TRBV7-9,CASSLSTDTQYF,TGTGCCAGCAGCTTAAGCACAGATACGCAGTATTTT
TRBJ2-3,.,once,TRBV7-6,CASSKAGLSTDTQYF,TGTGCCAGCAGTAAAGCGGGTCTAAGCACAGATACGCAGTATTTT
TRBJ2-1,TRBD2,.,TRBV10-3,CAISESKIAGENEQFF,TGTGCCATCAGTGAGTCGAAAATAGCGGGAGAAAATGAGCAGTTCTTC
TRBJ2-3,TRBD2,.,TRBV10-1,CASSVGTSGDTQYF,TGCGCCAGCAGTGTGGGGACTAGCGGAGATACGCAGTATTTT
TRBJ1-1,.,.,TRBV4-1,CASSQGSQANTEAFF,TGCGCCAGCAGCCAAGGGTCGCAGGCGAACACTGAAGCTTTCTTT
TRBJ2-5,TRBD2,.,TRBV4-2,CASSQDQREREETQYF,TGTGCCAGCAGCCAAGATCAGCGGGAGCGGGAAGAGACCCAGTACTTC
TRBJ1-2,.,.,TRBV29-1,CSADTVIGGYTF,TGCAGCGCTGATACTGTAATAGGAGGCTACACCTTC
TRBJ2-5,.,.,TRBV19,CASSLRQARQETQYF,TGTGCCAGTAGTTTACGACAGGCCCGCCAAGAGACCCAGTACTTC
TRBJ1-1,TRBD1,few,TRBV2,CARGTGNTEAFF,TGTGCCAGGGGGACAGGGAACACTGAAGCTTTCTTT
TRBJ2-1,.,.,TRBV13,CASSFAGPNEQFF,TGTGCCAGCAGCTTTGCGGGACCCAATGAGCAGTTCTTC
TRBJ2-7,TRBD1,.,TRBV6-6,CASSPGQVGREQYF,TGTGCCAGCAGCCCCGGACAGGTGGGACGAGAGCAGTACTTC
TRBJ2-1,TRBD2,.,TRBV27,CASSFSGSSYNEQFF,TGTGCCAGCAGTTTCAGCGGGAGCTCCTACAATGAGCAGTTCTTC
TRBJ2-5,TRBD1,.,TRBV19,CASSRQGGETQYF,TGTGCCAGTAGTCGACAGGGCGGGGAGACCCAGTACTTC
TRBJ2-1,TRBD2,.,TRBV10-3,CAAGTSANEQFF,TGTGCTGCGGGGACTAGCGCTAATGAGCAGTTCTTC
TRBJ2-3,.,.,TRBV7-3,CASSLTAVDTQYF,TGTGCCAGCAGCTTAACGGCGGTGGATACGCAGTATTTT
TRBJ2-2,.,.,TRBV15,CATSRGPPGTGNTGELFF,TGTGCCACCAGCAGGGGGCCCCCGGGGACGGGAAACACCGGGGAGCTGTTTTTT
TRBJ2-1,TRBD1,.,TRBV27,CASSYDRGNEQFF,TGTGCCAGCAGTTATGACAGGGGCAATGAGCAGTTCTTC
TRBJ2-7,TRBD1,.,TRBV7-3,CASSARTGAEQYF,TGTGCCAGCAGCGCCCGAACAGGGGCCGAGCAGTACTTC
TRBJ2-6,.,.,TRBV2,CASKGPGANVLTF,TGTGCCAGCAAGGGGCCTGGGGCCAACGTCCTGACTTTC
TRBJ1-1,TRBD1,.,TRBV19,CASSSGQGGPMNTEAFF,TGTGCCAGTAGCTCGGGACAGGGGGGTCCGATGAACACTGAAGCTTTCTTT
TRBJ2-1,.,.,TRBV7-9,CASSPLEGGIYNEQFF,TGTGCCAGCAGCCCCCTTGAGGGGGGGATCTACAATGAGCAGTTCTTC
TRBJ2-5,TRBD2,.,TRBV5-4,CASSFGTSGSILETQYF,TGTGCCAGCAGCTTCGGGACTAGCGGGAGTATTCTGGAGACCCAGTACTTC
TRBJ2-5,.,.,TRBV7-2,CATGRAWGETQYF,TGTGCCACCGGAAGGGCATGGGGAGAGACCCAGTACTTC
TRBJ2-5,.,.,TRBV6-1,CAGTVGAKETQYF,TGTGCCGGGACGGTTGGGGCGAAAGAGACCCAGTACTTC
TRBJ2-7,.,.,TRBV2,CASRTTGGLAPYEQYF,TGTGCCAGCAGGACAACAGGGGGACTAGCCCCCTACGAGCAGTACTTC
TRBJ1-5,.,.,TRBV6-1,CAAAAAGRQPQHF,TGTGCCGCCGCCGCGGCAGGGCGACAGCCCCAGCATTTT
TRBJ2-7,.,.,TRBV6-6,CASSSKGGDDEQYF,TGTGCCAGCAGTTCTAAAGGAGGGGACGACGAGCAGTACTTC
TRBJ2-1,TRBD1,.,TRBV30,CAWSFRDRGSYNEQFF,TGTGCCTGGAGTTTTCGGGACAGGGGCTCCTACAATGAGCAGTTCTTC
TRBJ1-1,.,once,TRBV28,CASRSGGSGNAEAFF,TGTGCCAGCAGGTCCGGGGGGAGTGGGAACGCTGAAGCTTTCTTT
TRBJ1-1,.,.,TRBV11-2,CASSFSRANTEAFF,TGTGCCAGCAGCTTCTCCAGGGCGAACACTGAAGCTTTCTTT
TRBJ2-1,.,.,TRBV4-1,CASSSLAALEQFF,TGCGCCAGCAGCAGTCTAGCTGCGCTTGAGCAGTTCTTC
TRBJ1-3,TRBD1,.,TRBV11-2,CASSSQRGTGDRGNTIYF,TGTGCCAGCAGCTCACAGAGGGGGACAGGGGACCGAGGAAACACCATATATTTT
TRBJ1-2,.,.,TRBV30,CAWSAGTVSGYTF,TGTGCCTGGAGTGCCGGGACTGTCTCGGGCTACACCTTC
TRBJ1-5,.,.,TRBV19,CASSTGTIRIQPQHF,TGTGCCAGTAGTACCGGGACTATTCGGATTCAGCCCCAGCATTTT
TRBJ1-5,.,.,TRBV12-5,CASGLGDNQPQHF,TGTGCTAGTGGTTTAGGTGACAATCAGCCCCAGCATTTT
TRBJ2-7,TRBD2,.,TRBV6-5,CASSYKAGGPYEQYF,TGTGCCAGCAGTTACAAAGCGGGAGGGCCTTACGAGCAGTACTTC
TRBJ2-3,.,.,TRBV15,CATSREAEAVRGTDTQYF,TGTGCCACCAGCAGAGAGGCTGAAGCGGTCCGCGGCACAGATACGCAGTATTTT
TRBJ1-2,.,once,TRBV5-1,CASSPEGYSNYGYTF,TGCGCCAGCAGCCCCGAGGGGTACTCTAACTATGGCTACACCTTC
TRBJ1-5,TRBD1,once,TRBV7-9,CASSAQGASQPQHF,TGTGCCAGCAGCGCCCAGGGGGCTAGTCAGCCCCAGCATTTT
TRBJ2-3,TRBD2,.,TRBV5-1,CASGVEGLAGVGDTQYF,TGCGCCAGCGGAGTTGAGGGACTAGCGGGAGTTGGCGATACGCAGTATTTT
TRBJ1-4,.,.,TRBV9,CASSVGQMGEKLFF,TGTGCCAGCAGCGTAGGCCAGATGGGTGAAAAACTGTTTTTT
TRBJ1-2,.,few,TRBV7-2,CASSPHNYGYTF,TGTGCCAGCAGCCCCCATAACTATGGCTACACCTTC
TRBJ1-2,.,few,TRBV6-6,CAGARGVDGYTF,TGTGCCGGTGCACGGGGTGTTGATGGCTACACCTTC
TRBJ1-2,.,.,TRBV28,CASSPTLAGIRNGYTF,TGTGCCAGCAGTCCTACCCTCGCGGGGATAAGGAATGGCTACACCTTC